This TCR beta chain emerged from a study of identical twins. Points from the study as a whole: Insertion counts were lower in abundant cord blood beta clonotypes, a trend that memory repertoires did not show. Invariant MAIT and iNKT cells are populations that could partly confound zero-insertion analyses.

Healthy Caucasians made up all donors. This clonotype was recorded many times. Antigen: not known. Each CDR3 protein gets one entry after TCRdb re-called the 5' RACE reads with MiXCR. The sample records hundreds of thousands of distinct CDR3 sequences, about 9.4% being singletons. V lost 0 bases to trimming and J lost 4 bases; unmatched junction nucleotides: 8. There are 16 residues in the CDR3. CDR1 is DFQATT and CDR2 is SNEGSKA in the germline V gene (reference sequence). The same sample was also studied in work on yellow fever vaccine responses in identical twins. As that study records: Twins showed a vaccine T cell response that reportedly seemed partly convergent, partly personalized.

The origin of this receptor is a woman under 30 in good health. The chain recombines TRBV20-1 with TRBJ2-3; 9 bases align to TRBD1. Sequenced material: PBMCs. CDR3 region: CSARDSGQGRADTQYF. In DNA form, the CDR3 reads TGCAGTGCTAGAGATTCCGGACAGGGGAGGGCAGATACGCAGTATTTT.